This T cell receptor (beta chain) emerged from a study of glioma-infiltrating T cells. Study-level results: Gliomas, especially low-grade, showed above-expected tissue-blood divergence; non-neoplastic patients showed below.

Amplification of TCR alpha and beta CDR3 regions from RNA used iRepertoire nested multiplex PCR. TCRdb fed the multiplex PCR reads into MiXCR, producing one record per CDR3 protein. The sample holds about 180,000 distinct CDR3 sequences; over 40% are singletons and the top ten take over 4%. Germline assignment: CDR1 MDHEN and CDR2 SYDVKM. This CDR3 contains 14 residues. V was clipped by 4 bases and J by 1 base; unmatched bases: 3. This clonotype was recorded many times. Antigen specificity is unknown. This clonotype was sampled from a human donor with low-grade glioma or glioblastoma, undergoing nonglioma brain surgery, or in good health (not recorded which). The genes are TRBV28 and TRBJ2-7; 8 bases map to TRBD1. Sequencing used glioma tissue, nonneoplastic brain tissue, or PBMCs (not recorded which). The CDR3 nucleotides read TGTGCCAGCAGTTCCAGGGGGCAGTCCTACGAGCAGTACTTC. As protein: CASSSRGQSYEQYF.